Each of the 15 T cell receptor beta chains below was sequenced from the same sample in a study of blood T cells in healthy people across ages. The authors ran a second PCR of about 6 to 11 cycles using a sample-barcoded 5' primer and a J-beta primer mix. Each CDR3 protein gets one entry after TCRdb re-called the 5' RACE reads with MiXCR. The table includes around 1.5 million distinct CDR3 sequences, roughly 64% detected once. The sequencing sample was made of blood. The receptors derive from a man aged 18 to 30 in good health.

V gene TRBV7-2 combines with J gene TRBJ2-1; 9 nucleotides agree with TRBD2. The junction had 14 bases not matched to a gene; V was cut back by 4 bases and J by 7 bases. The CDR3 loop spans 17 amino acids. The germline CDR1 and CDR2 sequences are SGHTA and FQGNSA. CDR3 protein: CASSSRRKPGLANEQFF. CDR3 in DNA: TGTGCCAGCAGCTCCAGACGGAAACCGGGACTAGCAAATGAGCAGTTCTTC.

The chain is built from TRBV29-1 and TRBJ2-7; D perhaps matches TRBD1 (6 bases). CDR1 and CDR2 (germline): SQVTM, ANQGSEA. CDR3 size: 16 residues. V was pared by 0 bases and J by 1 base, with 16 bases between. The CDR3: CSVEETRGPASYEQYF. Written as DNA, the CDR3 is TGCAGCGTTGAAGAGACCAGGGGCCCAGCTTCCTACGAGCAGTACTTC.

This clonotype was seen a handful of times. V usage is TRBV27 and J usage is TRBJ1-2; D not resolved. This CDR3 is 14 amino acids long. Per germline, CDR1 MNHEY and CDR2 SMNVEV (reference sequence). Deletions cut 0 bases from V and 3 bases from J, with 8 bases between. Written as DNA, the CDR3 is TGTGCCAGCAGTTTATCGACCTTACACTATGGCTACACCTTC. The encoded protein is CASSLSTLHYGYTF.

The chain links TRBV12-3 or TRBV12-4 to TRBJ1-4; 7 nucleotides align to TRBD1. The CDR3 runs to 15 residues. V was clipped by 6 bases and J by 6 bases; unmatched bases: 10. This CDR3 reads CASRGTTGKDEKLFF. The CDR3 region has the DNA TGTGCCAGCAGAGGCACGACAGGGAAGGATGAAAAACTGTTTTTT.

The chain carries TRBV20-1 and TRBJ1-5; D is uncertain. The CDR3 spans 16 residues. Trimming left V 0 bases short and J 0 bases short, with 12 bases between. Germline-derived CDR1 and CDR2 are DFQATT and SNEGSKA (reference sequence). CDR3 amino acids: CSARDKGFRSNQPQHF. The CDR3 DNA sequence: TGCAGTGCTAGAGATAAAGGATTTCGTAGCAATCAGCCCCAGCATTTT.

V usage is TRBV29-1 and J usage is TRBJ2-3; 12 positions agree with TRBD2. The CDR3 is made up of 13 amino acids. Germline V CDR1 and CDR2: SQVTM, ANQGSEA. With V trimmed by 7 bases and J by 6 bases, 5 bases remained unmatched. CDR3 amino acids: CSAGLAGLDTQYF. DNA of the CDR3: TGCAGCGCCGGACTAGCGGGGTTGGATACGCAGTATTTT.

This clonotype has a handful of counts. The chain couples TRBV7-2 to TRBJ2-7, with D possibly being TRBD1 (6 bases). The V end lost 5 bases, the J end lost 6 bases, and 14 bases lay between the germline ends. This CDR3 comprises 13 residues. The germline V gene has CDR1 SGHTA and CDR2 FQGNSA. In DNA, the CDR3 is TGTGCCAGCAGCCCAGGGCAGGGGTTCGAGCAGTACTTC. Translating it yields CASSPGQGFEQYF.

This clonotype was counted only a few times. CDR3 in DNA: TGTGCCAGCAGTTTGCCAGGAAGTCTGGAGACCCAGTACTTC. Its protein product is CASSLPGSLETQYF. The V gene is TRBV27, the J gene TRBJ2-5, with D uncertain. The CDR3 is made up of 14 amino acids. The V end was cut by 3 bases, the J end by 5 bases, with 13 bases between. Per the germline V gene, CDR1 is MNHEY and CDR2 is SMNVEV (reference sequence).

This sequence joins TRBV2 and TRBJ2-1, with 9 bases matching TRBD2. From germline, CDR1 is SNHLY and CDR2 FYNNEI. V was clipped by 5 bases and J by 5 bases; unmatched bases: 7. CDR3 length: 15 residues. Here the CDR3 reads CASSPRLAANNEQFF. Here the CDR3 DNA reads TGTGCCAGCAGTCCAAGACTAGCGGCTAACAATGAGCAGTTCTTC.

This clonotype was recorded a few times. The chain uses TRBV15 and TRBJ1-5; D is unclear. The CDR3 runs 14 residues. CDR1 LNHNV and CDR2 YYDKDF come from the germline V gene (reference sequence). V lost 4 bases and J 1 base, leaving 8 bases between the germline ends. The CDR3 bases are TGTGCCACCAGCAATGGACGCAGCAATCAGCCCCAGCATTTT. It is translated as CATSNGRSNQPQHF.

The V call is TRBV15, the J call TRBJ2-1, with TRBD1 identical over 11 bases. The CDR3 totals 13 residues. CDR1 and CDR2 (germline): LNHNV, YYDKDF (reference sequence). V dropped 9 bases and J dropped 8; count of bases not matched to a gene: 6. This chain's CDR3 is CATPGQGAHEQFF. The CDR3 DNA follows: TGTGCCACACCCGGACAGGGGGCCCATGAGCAGTTCTTC. Variable domain in full (rest from reference TRBV15 and TRBJ2-1): DAMVIQNPRYQVTQFGKPVTLSCSQTLNHNVMYWYQQKSSQAPKLLFHYYDKDFNNEADTPDNFQSRRPNTSFCFLDIRSPGLGDTAMYLCATPGQGAHEQFFGPGTRLTVL.

The CDR3 region is CASSLGRQGQITDTQYF. As DNA, the CDR3 is TGTGCCAGCAGCTTAGGTAGGCAGGGCCAAATCACAGATACGCAGTATTTT. This rearrangement joins TRBV7-2 to TRBJ2-3; D perhaps matches TRBD1 (5 bases). This CDR3 is built from 17 residues. V was pared by 1 base and J by 2 bases, with 16 bases between. Germline V CDR1 and CDR2: SGHTA, FQGNSA.

The V gene is TRBV2, the J gene TRBJ2-3; D not certain. The V and J ends lost 3 bases and 4 bases respectively, with 5 bases between them. CDR1 and CDR2 from the germline V gene are SNHLY and FYNNEI. This CDR3 has 12 amino acids. The CDR3 DNA follows: TGTGCCAGCAGTGAGCAGGCAGATACGCAGTATTTT. Its protein product is CASSEQADTQYF.

This chain links TRBV27 with TRBJ2-3; 11 nucleotides agree with TRBD2. J lost 5 bases, V lost 5 bases, and 12 bases had no gene match. The CDR3 length is 17 residues. CDR1 and CDR2 from the germline V gene are MNHEY and SMNVEV (reference sequence). The CDR3 DNA is TGTGCCAGCAGTCCCCCCCCACTAGCGGGAGTTTTAGATACGCAGTATTTT. Translated, it gives CASSPPPLAGVLDTQYF.

Details on this clonotype: A much bigger clone sits one base away, suggesting this may be a read error. The rearrangement links TRBV7-2 to TRBJ2-5, with D uncertain. V lost 5 bases and J lost 11, with 12 bases in between. This CDR3 region has 11 residues. Per germline, CDR1 SGHTA and CDR2 FQGNSA. This chain's CDR3 is CASSNYNEQYF. In DNA, the CDR3 is TGTGCCAGCAGCAACTACAATGAGCAGTACTTC.